Presented here are 20 T cell receptor beta chains from one specimen sequenced in a study of cytomegalovirus exposure and HLA in healthy donors. Primers for the PCR totalled 60 Vbeta and 13 Jbeta. Assay used: immunoSEQ multiplex PCR; TCRdb lists only in-frame clones, some missing. The sample carries about 130,000 clones, around 78% recorded once. The sample consisted of PBMCs. The origin of the receptors is a female donor in good health and CMV-seropositive.

This clone has only a few counts. The chain couples TRBV19 to TRBJ2-7, with 8 positions matching TRBD2. The CDR3 has 13 residues. The germline gives CDR1 LNHDA, CDR2 SQIVND (reference sequence). Losses at the gene ends were 9 bases for V and 0 bases for J; bases not matched to a gene: 4. CDR3 residues: CASGLAYSYEQYF. CDR3 nucleotides: TGTGCCAGCGGACTAGCCTACTCCTACGAGCAGTACTTC.

CDR3 sequence (DNA): TGTGCCAGCAGTCTGGCGGGAAAGTCCTCCTACGAGCAGTACTTC. This encodes CASSLAGKSSYEQYF. The V gene is TRBV2, the J gene TRBJ2-7; maybe TRBD2 (6 bases). V lost 5 bases and J 0 bases, leaving 14 bases between the germline ends. Germline V gene data show CDR1 as SNHLY and CDR2 as FYNNEI. The CDR3 has 15 amino acids.

The V call is TRBV7-3, the J call TRBJ2-2; 12 bases agree with TRBD2. The germline CDR1 and CDR2 sequences are SGHTA and FQGTGA. With 6 bases clipped from V and 0 bases from J, the junction kept 5 bases outside the gene matches. This CDR3 has 17 residues. The DNA of the CDR3 is TGTGCCAGCAGTCCCTCTAGCGGGGGGGCGAACACCGGGGAGCTGTTTTTT. The encoded protein is CASSPSSGGANTGELFF. Together with reference TRBV7-3 and TRBJ2-2, the CDR3 gives the full variable domain: GAGVSQTPSNKVTEKGKYVELRCDPISGHTALYWYRQSLGQGPEFLIYFQGTGAADDSGLPNDRFFAVRPEGSVSTLKIQRTERGDSAVYLCASSPSSGGANTGELFFGEGSRLTVL.

V gene TRBV7-8 combines with J gene TRBJ1-1, with D unclear. CDR1 SGHVS and CDR2 FQNEAQ come from the germline V gene. The CDR3 is 14 residues long. Between the trimmed V and J ends, which lost 1 base and 4 bases, there was a span of 10 bases. This chain's CDR3 is CASSLGGLGTEAFF. In DNA form, the CDR3 reads TGTGCCAGCAGCTTAGGAGGTCTGGGCACTGAAGCTTTCTTT.

This clone was observed a few times. The chain recombines TRBV14 with TRBJ1-1, with 8 nucleotides matching TRBD1. The trim removed 4 bases at V and 0 bases at J, leaving 10 bases unmatched. Germline V gives CDR1 SGHDN, CDR2 FVKESK. The CDR3 totals 17 residues. CDR3 amino acids: CASSPRDRYSMNTEAFF. CDR3 bases: TGTGCCAGCAGCCCTCGGGACAGGTACTCCATGAACACTGAAGCTTTCTTT.

The chain employs TRBV2 and TRBJ2-1; D call uncertain. The V and J ends lost 8 bases and 0 bases respectively, with 8 bases between them. Germline assignment: CDR1 SNHLY and CDR2 FYNNEI. The length of the CDR3 is 13 residues. The CDR3 spells CASLPSSYNEQFF. CDR3 nucleotide sequence: TGTGCCAGCCTTCCGAGCTCCTACAATGAGCAGTTCTTC.

CDR3 bases: TGCGCCAGCACGAACGACAGGGGGGCTAACTATGGCTACACCTTC. Translating gives CASTNDRGANYGYTF. The chain employs TRBV5-1 and TRBJ1-2, with 9 bases matching TRBD1. This CDR3 is 15 amino acids long. J gave up 0 bases and V 6 bases, and 6 bases lay outside the gene matches. Germline V gene sequence: CDR1 SGHRS, CDR2 YFSETQ. The whole variable domain, filled in from reference TRBV5-1 and TRBJ1-2, reads KAGVTQTPRYLIKTRGQQVTLSCSPISGHRSVSWYQQTPGQGLQFLFEYFSETQRNKGNFPGRFSGRQFSNSRSEMNVSTLELGDSALYLCASTNDRGANYGYTFGSGTRLTVV.

This clone appeared once. J is TRBJ1-2 and V is TRBV5-4, with 8 bases identical to TRBD1. There are 13 residues in the CDR3. Germline-derived CDR1 and CDR2 are SGHNT and YYREEE (reference sequence). V lost 3 bases and J lost 7; bases outside the gene matches: 5. The CDR3 region has the DNA TGTGCCAGCAGCTCACAGGGGGGAGGTGGCTACACCTTC. This sequence encodes CASSSQGGGGYTF.

The chain links TRBV4-1 to TRBJ2-1; D is possibly TRBD1 (6 bases). In germline, CDR1 is MGHRA, CDR2 YSYEKL. The CDR3 loop spans 13 amino acids. Trimming removed 1 base from V and 6 bases from J, with 7 bases in between. The DNA of the CDR3 is TGCGCCAGCAGCCAAGCCAGGGGCAATGAGCAGTTCTTC. Encoded protein: CASSQARGNEQFF.

The J gene is TRBJ1-2, the V gene TRBV7-9; a weak D match, TRBD1 (6 bases). CDR1 and CDR2 from the germline V gene are SEHNR and FQNEAQ (reference sequence). This CDR3 is built from 14 residues. Trimming left V 5 bases short and J 7 bases short, with 17 bases between. The CDR3: CASSPTGPGAGYTF. The CDR3 DNA follows: TGTGCCAGCAGCCCGACAGGACCTGGCGCTGGCTACACCTTC.

This clone was seen a few times. The rearrangement uses TRBV5-8 and TRBJ1-4; D unclear. The V gene's germline CDR1 is SGHTS and CDR2 YDEGEE. The CDR3 spans 13 residues. Trimming removed 4 bases at V and 7 bases at J, with 11 bases between. In nucleotides, the CDR3 is TGTGCCAGCAGCCCGGTCGGAGGTGAAAAACTGTTTTTT. Encoded protein: CASSPVGGEKLFF.

This clone was detected a few times. The rearrangement joins TRBV14 to TRBJ1-1; D might be TRBD1 (5 bases). CDR1 and CDR2 from the germline V gene are SGHDN and FVKESK. This CDR3 region has 14 residues. V lost 0 bases and J 11 bases, leaving 16 bases between the germline ends. The chain's CDR3 is CASSQDQGPRKAFF. The CDR3 DNA sequence: TGTGCCAGCAGCCAAGATCAGGGTCCCCGGAAGGCTTTCTTT. The entire variable domain, with the rest obtained from reference TRBV14 and TRBJ1-1, is as follows: EAGVTQFPSHSVIEKGQTVTLRCDPISGHDNLYWYRRVMGKEIKFLLHFVKESKQDESGMPNNRFLAERTGGTYSTLKVQPAELEDSGVYFCASSQDQGPRKAFFGQGTRLTVV.

This clone has a single count. The chain links TRBV28 to TRBJ1-1; no clear D gene. CDR3 length: 12 amino acids. CDR1 MDHEN and CDR2 SYDVKM come from the germline V gene. Between the trimmed V and J ends, which lost 3 bases and 1 base, there was a span of 3 bases. CDR3 loop: CASSFRNTEAFF. The CDR3 coding sequence is TGTGCCAGCAGTTTCCGGAACACTGAAGCTTTCTTT.

The J gene is TRBJ2-7, the V gene TRBV18, with 10 positions matching TRBD2. This CDR3 has 15 residues. V shed 6 bases and J 4 bases; nucleotides not matched to a gene: 9. Germline loops: CDR1 KGHSH, CDR2 LQKENI. The CDR3 DNA reads TGTGCCAGCTCGGGTCTAGCGGGAGTGGGGTACGAGCAGTACTTC. Translation gives CASSGLAGVGYEQYF.

V and J are TRBV29-1 and TRBJ1-4, with 7 nucleotides matching TRBD1. The junction had 7 bases not matched to a gene; V was cut back by 6 bases and J by 6 bases. Germline lookup yields CDR1 SQVTM and CDR2 ANQGSEA. This CDR3 spans 13 amino acids. The CDR3 loop reads CSVMGQFDEKLFF. Written as DNA, the CDR3 is TGCAGCGTGATGGGACAGTTCGATGAAAAACTGTTTTTT. Variable domain in full (rest from reference TRBV29-1 and TRBJ1-4): SAVISQKPSRDICQRGTSLTIQCQVDSQVTMMFWYRQQPGQSLTLIATANQGSEATYESGFVIDKFPISRPNLTFSTLTVSNMSPEDSSIYLCSVMGQFDEKLFFGSGTQLSVL.

The V and J genes are TRBV6-5 and TRBJ2-7; 10 bases are a match to TRBD1. Trimming cost V 11 bases and J 0 bases; bases outside gene matches: 7. In germline, CDR1 is MNHEY, CDR2 SVGAGI. CDR3 length: 14 amino acids. CDR3 in amino acids: CAGGTGATSYEQYF. The CDR3 region has the DNA TGTGCCGGAGGGACAGGGGCTACCTCCTACGAGCAGTACTTC.

The rearrangement joins TRBV9 to TRBJ2-3, with D tentatively TRBD2 (6 bases). Germline assignment: CDR1 SGDLS and CDR2 YYNGEE. The CDR3 contains 14 residues. Trimming took off 2 bases at V and 2 bases at J, with 9 bases between the two ends. DNA for the CDR3: TGTGCCAGCAGCGTGGGACTTTCCACAGATACGCAGTATTTT. This encodes CASSVGLSTDTQYF.

This chain connects TRBV5-1 to TRBJ2-1, with TRBD1 as a possible D gene (6 bases). This CDR3 comprises 15 residues. With 4 bases removed from V and 4 bases from J, the gap between germline ends came to 15 bases. Germline CDR1 SGHRS, CDR2 YFSETQ. The CDR3 sequence is CASSGTGRAYNEQFF. The CDR3, as DNA: TGCGCCAGCAGCGGTACAGGGAGAGCTTACAATGAGCAGTTCTTC.

The rearrangement joins TRBV5-1 to TRBJ1-2; the match to TRBD1 covers 7 bases. The CDR3 consists of 13 residues. Germline V gene data show CDR1 as SGHRS and CDR2 as YFSETQ. V lost 9 bases, J lost 4 bases, and 9 bases stayed unmatched. Here the CDR3 DNA reads TGCGCCACCTCCTGGACAGGACTCTATGGCTACACCTTC. It specifies CATSWTGLYGYTF.

The J gene is TRBJ2-2, the V gene TRBV7-9; TRBD2 aligns across 8 bases. V shed 6 bases, J shed 7 bases, and the junction held 13 bases outside the gene matches. Per germline, CDR1 SEHNR and CDR2 FQNEAQ (reference sequence). This CDR3 region has 16 residues. CDR3 protein: CASRSGTSRLLGELFF. CDR3 in DNA: TGTGCCAGCAGATCCGGGACTAGTCGTCTCCTCGGGGAGCTGTTTTTT.